The rows below give T cell receptor beta chains drawn from one sample of a study of blood T cell repertoires in COVID-19. Assay: immunoSEQ multiplex PCR; the TCRdb copy retains only in-frame clones and omits some. Here the sample spans approximately 220,000 clones, just under 90% being singletons. The sample comprised PBMCs or T cells enriched from blood (not recorded which). The receptors were sampled from a woman younger than 45 with acute COVID-19. Each CDR3 is given with its conserved first and last residue. D genes are given only for firm matches. Rows may omit the clone size; those that give it use once, few, many or a size class.

clone_size	j_call	v_call	d_call	cdr3_nt	cdr3_aa
once	TRBJ2-1	TRBV9	TRBD2	TGTGCCAGCAGCGTAGATGTAAGTTGGACTAGCGGCTACAATGAGCAGTTCTTC	CASSVDVSWTSGYNEQFF
NA	TRBJ2-3	TRBV5-1	NA	TGCGCCAGCAGCTTGGGGGCCGACCGAACAGATACGCAGTATTTT	CASSLGADRTDTQYF
few	TRBJ1-5	TRBV5-1	NA	TGCGCCAGCAGCTTGGAGGGGCAGGGCGGCCAGCCCCAGCATTTT	CASSLEGQGGQPQHF
NA	TRBJ1-1	TRBV18	TRBD1	TGTGCCAGCTCACTTCTACAGGGGAGCACTGAAGCTTTCTTT	CASSLLQGSTEAFF
NA	TRBJ2-4	TRBV10-3	TRBD2	TGTGCCACCTCACTAGCGGGGGGCGAGGTAGCCAAAAACATTCAGTACTTC	CATSLAGGEVAKNIQYF
NA	TRBJ1-1	TRBV28	NA	TGTGCCAGCACTCCTTGGGGGGGCGCGGGTGTATGGAACACTGAAGCTTTCTTT	CASTPWGGAGVWNTEAFF
once	TRBJ2-4	TRBV4-1	TRBD2	TGCGCCAGCAGCCAAGCCCCATGGGCTAGCGGAAGCAAAAACATTCAGTACTTC	CASSQAPWASGSKNIQYF
NA	TRBJ1-4	TRBV5-1	TRBD1	TGCGCCAGCAGCTTGGTACACCCGGGACAGGGGGATGAAAAACTGTTTTTT	CASSLVHPGQGDEKLFF
NA	TRBJ1-2	TRBV29-1	NA	TGCAGCGTTGGAGGAGAGAGCTATGGCTACACCTTC	CSVGGESYGYTF
NA	TRBJ1-2	TRBV10-3	NA	TGTGCCATCAGTGGCCCCCTGGGGGGAACGGACTATGGCTACACCTTC	CAISGPLGGTDYGYTF
NA	TRBJ2-1	TRBV7-2	NA	TGTGCCAGCAGCCCAGGAAGGACAGTGATATACAATGAGCAGTTCTTC	CASSPGRTVIYNEQFF
NA	TRBJ2-5	TRBV19	TRBD2	TGTGCCAGTAGTCCCCGGGAGGGCTGGGAGACCCAGTACTTC	CASSPREGWETQYF
NA	TRBJ1-2	TRBV7-2	NA	TGTGCCAGCAGCCCAACAGTCACGCCTGGCGGCTACACCTTC	CASSPTVTPGGYTF
NA	TRBJ2-7	TRBV27	NA	TGTGCCAGCAGTACAGGTATCACCTACGAGCAGTACTTC	CASSTGITYEQYF
NA	TRBJ2-7	TRBV30	TRBD2	TGTGCCTGGAGTGGACTAGCCCACGAGCAGTACTTC	CAWSGLAHEQYF
NA	TRBJ1-3	TRBV18	NA	TGTGCCAGCTCACCAAGTCTAGGGGCCTTCTCTGGAAACACCATATATTTT	CASSPSLGAFSGNTIYF
NA	TRBJ1-1	TRBV19	TRBD1	TGTGCCAGTAGTATCGGACAGGGTGGGAACACTGAAGCTTTCTTT	CASSIGQGGNTEAFF
NA	TRBJ2-1	TRBV9	TRBD2	TGTGCCAGCAGCGCGAGCGGGACCCTTCGGAATGAGCAGTTCTTC	CASSASGTLRNEQFF
NA	TRBJ2-1	TRBV5-6	TRBD1	TGTGCCAGCAGCTCGCCGGGACAGGGAGGTGGCAATGAGCAGTTCTTC	CASSSPGQGGGNEQFF
NA	TRBJ2-5	TRBV5-4	TRBD2	TGTGCCAGCAGCTTGGAGTATAGCGGGGGGGGCCAGATCGGAGAGACCCAGTACTTC	CASSLEYSGGGQIGETQYF
NA	TRBJ1-4	TRBV9	NA	TGTGCCAGCAGCGTAGAAGGCAGGGGTGGTGAAAAACTGTTTTTT	CASSVEGRGGEKLFF
NA	TRBJ1-5	TRBV5-6	NA	TGTGCCAGCAGCTTGATGGTAGACTATAGCAATCAGCCCCAGCATTTT	CASSLMVDYSNQPQHF
NA	TRBJ1-5	TRBV3-1/TRBV3-2	NA	TGTGCCAGCAGCCAGGGCCGGACTCCTCAGCCCCAGCATTTT	CASSQGRTPQPQHF
NA	TRBJ2-7	TRBV11-2	NA	TGTGCCAGCAGCCTGCCCCGAGCTAGCTACGAGCAGTACTTC	CASSLPRASYEQYF
NA	TRBJ1-4	TRBV19	TRBD1	TGTGCCAGTAGTATCCCCCGGACAGGGGTGGCGGAAAAACTGTTTTTT	CASSIPRTGVAEKLFF
NA	TRBJ2-7	TRBV7-9	NA	TGTGCCAGCAGCGTTACAGGGTTTTGGTACGAGCAGTACTTC	CASSVTGFWYEQYF
NA	TRBJ1-5	TRBV12-5	NA	TGTGCTAGTGGTTTGTTGGAGGCGTTCCAGCCCCAGCATTTT	CASGLLEAFQPQHF
NA	TRBJ1-1	TRBV2	TRBD1	TGTGCCAGCCAAACTGGACAGGGGCAAGCGAACACTGAAGCTTTCTTT	CASQTGQGQANTEAFF
NA	TRBJ2-3	TRBV4-1	TRBD1	TGCGCCAGCAGCCAAGGTCTCGGGACAGACCCTACGCAGTATTTT	CASSQGLGTDPTQYF
NA	TRBJ1-2	TRBV3-1/TRBV3-2	TRBD1	TGTGCCAGCAGCCAAGCAGGGGGTTTTGATGGCTACACCTTC	CASSQAGGFDGYTF
NA	TRBJ2-5	TRBV10-3	TRBD1	TGTGCCATCAGTGAGCCCCCTGGGACAGAAGAGACCCAGTACTTC	CAISEPPGTEETQYF
NA	TRBJ1-5	TRBV29-1	NA	TGCAGCGTTGGGGAGGGGGATAATCAGCCCCAGCATTTT	CSVGEGDNQPQHF
NA	TRBJ2-7	TRBV6-2/TRBV6-3	TRBD1	TGTGCCAGCAGTATCCTCCGGGACAGCACCTACGAGCAGTACTTC	CASSILRDSTYEQYF
once	TRBJ1-3	TRBV7-2	TRBD1	TGTGCCAGCAGCTTGACAGGGGGTGGAAACACCATATATTTT	CASSLTGGGNTIYF
NA	TRBJ1-4	TRBV5-1	NA	TGCGCCAGCAGCCTGGGTGGCAGGGGCCCTGCAACTAATGAAAAACTGTTTTTT	CASSLGGRGPATNEKLFF
once	TRBJ2-2	TRBV7-2	NA	TGTGCCAGCAGCCCCCTTAGGGGGGGCACCGGGGAGCTGTTTTTT	CASSPLRGGTGELFF
NA	TRBJ2-7	TRBV28	TRBD2	TGTGCCACCTTGGGGAGGGGACGAGGCGAGCAGTACTTC	CATLGRGRGEQYF
few	TRBJ2-7	TRBV10-1	NA	TGCGCCAGCAGTGAGTCCTCGTTTGACGAGCAGTACTTC	CASSESSFDEQYF
NA	TRBJ1-6	TRBV7-9	NA	TGTGCCAGCAGCTCGACCATACAGGGCAGGTCTTCACCCCTCCACTTT	CASSSTIQGRSSPLHF
NA	TRBJ2-7	TRBV7-9	NA	TGTGCGTCGCGGGGCAGTTCCTACGAGCAGTACTTC	CASRGSSYEQYF
NA	TRBJ2-3	TRBV27	TRBD1	TGTGCCAGCAGTTTAGGCAGGGGGCTCACAGATACGCAGTATTTT	CASSLGRGLTDTQYF